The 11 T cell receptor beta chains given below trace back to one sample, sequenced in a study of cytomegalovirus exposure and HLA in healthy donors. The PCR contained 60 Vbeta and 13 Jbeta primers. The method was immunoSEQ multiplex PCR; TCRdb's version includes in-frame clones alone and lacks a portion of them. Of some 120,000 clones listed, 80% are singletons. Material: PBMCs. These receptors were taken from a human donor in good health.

In DNA form, the CDR3 reads TGTGCCAGCAGCTGGACCCCGGGACTAGCCAGTGAGCAGTTCTTC. This gives the protein CASSWTPGLASEQFF. The chain links TRBV7-3 to TRBJ2-1, with 9 bases aligning to TRBD2. V lost 4 bases to trimming and J lost 9 bases; unmatched junction nucleotides: 10. The CDR3 length is 15 residues. From germline, CDR1 is SGHTA and CDR2 FQGTGA.

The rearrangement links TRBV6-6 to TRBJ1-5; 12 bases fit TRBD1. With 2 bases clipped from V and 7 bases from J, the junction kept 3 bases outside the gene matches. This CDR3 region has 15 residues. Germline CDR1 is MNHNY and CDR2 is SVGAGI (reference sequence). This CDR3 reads CASSYGTGGEQPQHF. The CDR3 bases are TGTGCCAGCAGTTACGGGACAGGGGGCGAACAGCCCCAGCATTTT.

This CDR3 is CASRAAYEQYF. CDR3 nucleotides: TGTGCCAGCAGAGCGGCCTACGAGCAGTACTTC. The gene calls are TRBV6-6 and TRBJ2-7; TRBD2 might be the D (5 bases). Germline-derived CDR1 and CDR2 are MNHNY and SVGAGI (reference sequence). The CDR3 has 11 amino acids. The ends were cut back, 6 bases at V and 2 bases at J, with 5 bases in the middle.

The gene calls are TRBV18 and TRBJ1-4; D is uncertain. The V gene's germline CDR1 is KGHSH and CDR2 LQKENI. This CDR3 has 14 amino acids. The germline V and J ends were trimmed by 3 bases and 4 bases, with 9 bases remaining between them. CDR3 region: CASSPSQNNEKLFF. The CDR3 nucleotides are TGTGCCAGCTCACCGTCTCAGAATAATGAAAAACTGTTTTTT.

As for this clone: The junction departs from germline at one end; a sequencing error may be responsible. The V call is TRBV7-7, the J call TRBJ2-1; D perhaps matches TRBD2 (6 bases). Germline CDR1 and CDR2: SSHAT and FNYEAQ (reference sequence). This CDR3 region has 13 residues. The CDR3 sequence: CASSKSGGNGQFF. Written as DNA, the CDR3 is TGTGCTAGCAGCAAATCGGGCGGGAATGGGCAGTTCTTC.

CDR3 region: CASSVAGSTFGTDTQYF. In nucleotides, the CDR3 is TGCGCCAGCAGCGTAGCGGGGTCTACGTTCGGCACAGATACGCAGTATTTT. The chain uses TRBV10-1 and TRBJ2-3, with 8 bases identical to TRBD2. After removal of 6 bases from V and 1 base from J, the junction contained 12 bases not matched to a gene. Germline loops: CDR1 WNHNN, CDR2 SYGVQD (reference sequence). The CDR3 consists of 17 residues.

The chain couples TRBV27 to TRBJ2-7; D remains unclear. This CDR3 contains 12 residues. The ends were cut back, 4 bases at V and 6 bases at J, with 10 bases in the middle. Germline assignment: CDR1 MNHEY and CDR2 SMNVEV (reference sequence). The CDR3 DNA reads TGTGCCAGCAGTTCTTCCAGTGCCGAGCAGTACTTC. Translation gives CASSSSSAEQYF.

DNA of the CDR3: TGTGCCAGCAGATGGGAAGGGGCGAACACCGGGGAGCTGTTTTTT. Protein product: CASRWEGANTGELFF. The chain recombines TRBV5-5 with TRBJ2-2, with a weak D call TRBD1 (5 bases). The CDR3 has 15 residues. Trimming took off 5 bases at V and 0 bases at J, with 11 bases between the two ends. The germline V gene has CDR1 SGHKS and CDR2 YYEKEE (reference sequence).

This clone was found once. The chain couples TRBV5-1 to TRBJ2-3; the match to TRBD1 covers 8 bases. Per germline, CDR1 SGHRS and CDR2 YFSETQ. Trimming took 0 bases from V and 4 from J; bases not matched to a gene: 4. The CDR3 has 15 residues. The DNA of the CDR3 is TGCGCCAGCAGCTTGGCGGACAGGGTTCCAGATACGCAGTATTTT. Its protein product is CASSLADRVPDTQYF.

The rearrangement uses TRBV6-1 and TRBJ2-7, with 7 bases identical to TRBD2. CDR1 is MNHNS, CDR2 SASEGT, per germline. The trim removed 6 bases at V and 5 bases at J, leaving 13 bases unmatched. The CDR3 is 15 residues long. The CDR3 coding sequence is TGTGCCAGCAGACTGGGGGAGGGTGCGGCAAACGAGCAGTACTTC. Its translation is CASRLGEGAANEQYF.

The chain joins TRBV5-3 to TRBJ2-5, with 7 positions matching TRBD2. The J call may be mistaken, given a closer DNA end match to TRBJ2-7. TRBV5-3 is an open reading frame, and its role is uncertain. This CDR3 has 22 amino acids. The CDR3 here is CARSLAVRLAPTMRRAGYEQYF. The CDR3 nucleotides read TGTGCCAGAAGCTTGGCCGTAAGACTAGCTCCCACTATGAGGCGAGCAGGCTACGAGCAGTACTTC.